The 6 T cell receptor beta chains listed next were all sequenced from one sample in a study of OX40 agonist ivuxolimab in advanced cancers. Clones were sequenced by immunoSEQ multiplex PCR, and TCRdb holds only the in-frame ones, with some missing. This table holds around 77,000 clones, under 80% found once. The specimen comprised CD4+ or CD8+ T cells sorted from blood, sampled in a trial of the OX40 agonist ivuxolimab. The source is an adult with an advanced solid tumor such as melanoma, head and neck, liver or kidney cancer.

This rearrangement joins TRBV6-1 to TRBJ2-3, with 7 bases lining up with TRBD2. This CDR3 has 13 residues. From germline, CDR1 is MNHNS and CDR2 SASEGT. With V trimmed by 9 bases and J by 4 bases, 7 bases remained unmatched. The CDR3 DNA reads as TGTGCCAGTCTTTGGGGGGGTGCAGATACGCAGTATTTT. This gives the protein CASLWGGADTQYF.

The V gene is TRBV19, the J gene TRBJ2-2, with 11 nucleotides matching TRBD1. CDR3 length equals 14 residues. Unmatched junction bases numbered 1, after V lost 5 bases and J lost 5 bases. Germline V gives CDR1 LNHDA, CDR2 SQIVND (reference sequence). CDR3: CASSRDRGTGELFF. CDR3 coding DNA: TGTGCCAGTAGTCGGGACAGGGGGACCGGGGAGCTGTTTTTT. Variable domain in full (rest from reference TRBV19 and TRBJ2-2): DGGITQSPKYLFRKEGQNVTLSCEQNLNHDAMYWYRQDPGQGLRLIYYSQIVNDFQKGDIAEGYSVSREKKESFPLTVTSAQKNPTAFYLCASSRDRGTGELFFGEGSRLTVL.

The chain employs TRBV7-2 and TRBJ2-1; 7 nucleotides align to TRBD2. Germline loops: CDR1 SGHTA, CDR2 FQGNSA. The CDR3 covers 14 residues. Trimming took 3 bases from V and 5 from J; bases not matched to a gene: 4. The CDR3 sequence is CASSFIAGNNEQFF. The CDR3 nucleotides read TGTGCCAGCAGCTTTATAGCGGGCAACAATGAGCAGTTCTTC.

The genes are TRBV15 and TRBJ2-1, with D possibly TRBD2 on 6 matching bases. The CDR3 runs 15 residues. CDR1 LNHNV and CDR2 YYDKDF come from the germline V gene (reference sequence). Between the trimmed V and J ends, which lost 5 bases and 0 bases, there was a span of 11 bases. CDR3 bases: TGTGCCACCAGCGGGGTCGGGAGCTCCTACAATGAGCAGTTCTTC. It encodes CATSGVGSSYNEQFF.

The chain uses TRBV6-6 and TRBJ1-2; D remains ambiguous. With 4 bases removed from V and 5 bases from J, the gap between germline ends came to 11 bases. CDR1 and CDR2 (germline): MNHNY, SVGAGI (reference sequence). CDR3 length equals 13 residues. The CDR3 DNA follows: TGTGCCAGCAGTTCGAACCGGGAATATGGCTACACCTTC. Its protein product is CASSSNREYGYTF.

V usage is TRBV7-6 and J usage is TRBJ2-1, with D maybe TRBD2 (6 bases). There are 15 residues in the CDR3. V shed 5 bases and J shed 3 bases, with 14 bases lying between them. Germline CDR1 and CDR2: SGHVS and FNYEAQ. The CDR3 spells CASSPSGGNYNEQFF. Written as DNA, the CDR3 is TGTGCCAGCAGCCCGTCGGGCGGGAACTACAATGAGCAGTTCTTC.